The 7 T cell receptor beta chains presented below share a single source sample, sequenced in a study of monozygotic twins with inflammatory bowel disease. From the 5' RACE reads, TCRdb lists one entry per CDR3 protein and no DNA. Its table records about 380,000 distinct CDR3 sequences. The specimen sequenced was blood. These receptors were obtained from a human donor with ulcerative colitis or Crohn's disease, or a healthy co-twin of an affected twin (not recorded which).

The CDR3 sequence is CASSLSGWGTGKETQYF. The chain couples TRBV27 to TRBJ2-5; the TRBD1 assignment by TCRdb is unverifiable without DNA. This CDR3 region has 17 residues. Germline CDR1 is MNHEY and CDR2 is SMNVEV (reference sequence).

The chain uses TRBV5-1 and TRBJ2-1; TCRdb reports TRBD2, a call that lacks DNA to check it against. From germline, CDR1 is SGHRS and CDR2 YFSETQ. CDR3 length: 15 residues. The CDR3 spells CASSLVAGGQNEQFF.

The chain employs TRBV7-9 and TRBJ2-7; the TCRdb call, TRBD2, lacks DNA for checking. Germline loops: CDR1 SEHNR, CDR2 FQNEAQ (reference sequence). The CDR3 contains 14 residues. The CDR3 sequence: CASSAGTVIYEQYF.

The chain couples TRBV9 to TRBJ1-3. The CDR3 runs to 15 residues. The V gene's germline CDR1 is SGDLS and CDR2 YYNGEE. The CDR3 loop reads CASSVDSFSGNTIYF. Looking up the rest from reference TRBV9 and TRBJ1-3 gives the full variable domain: DSGVTQTPKHLITATGQRVTLRCSPRSGDLSVYWYQQSLDQGLQFLIQYYNGEERAKGNILERFSAQQFPDLHSELNLSSLELGDSALYFCASSVDSFSGNTIYFGEGSWLTVV.

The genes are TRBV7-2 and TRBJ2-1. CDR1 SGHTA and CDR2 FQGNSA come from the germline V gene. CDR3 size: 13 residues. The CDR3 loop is CASTISSYNEQFF.

CDR3 loop: CSVRQGASYGYTF. The chain joins TRBV29-1 to TRBJ1-2; TCRdb gives TRBD1 as the D gene, but with no DNA this cannot be confirmed. The CDR3 runs 13 residues. Germline CDR1 reads SQVTM; CDR2 reads ANQGSEA.

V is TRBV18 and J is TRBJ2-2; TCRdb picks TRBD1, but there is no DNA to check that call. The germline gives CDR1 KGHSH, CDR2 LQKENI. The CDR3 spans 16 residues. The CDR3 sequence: CASSSNRGLDTGELFF.